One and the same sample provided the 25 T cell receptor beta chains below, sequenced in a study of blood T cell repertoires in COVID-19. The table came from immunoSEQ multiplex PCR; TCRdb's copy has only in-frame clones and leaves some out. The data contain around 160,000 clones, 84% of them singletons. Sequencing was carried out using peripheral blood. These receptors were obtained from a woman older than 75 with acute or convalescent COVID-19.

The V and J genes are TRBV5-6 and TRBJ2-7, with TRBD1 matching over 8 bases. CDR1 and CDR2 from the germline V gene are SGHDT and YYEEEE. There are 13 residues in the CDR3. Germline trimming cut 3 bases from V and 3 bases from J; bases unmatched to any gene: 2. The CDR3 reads CASSYGQGYEQYF. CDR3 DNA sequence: TGTGCCAGCAGCTACGGACAGGGCTACGAGCAGTACTTC.

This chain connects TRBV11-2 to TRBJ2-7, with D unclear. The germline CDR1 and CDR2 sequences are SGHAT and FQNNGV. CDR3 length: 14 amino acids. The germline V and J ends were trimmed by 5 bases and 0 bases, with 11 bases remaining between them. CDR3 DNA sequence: TGTGCCAGCAGCCCCAACACCTTCTCCTACGAGCAGTACTTC. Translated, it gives CASSPNTFSYEQYF.

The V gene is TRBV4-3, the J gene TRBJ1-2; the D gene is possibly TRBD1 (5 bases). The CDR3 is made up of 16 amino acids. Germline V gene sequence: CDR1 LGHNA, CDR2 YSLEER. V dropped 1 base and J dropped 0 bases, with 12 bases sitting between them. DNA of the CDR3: TGCGCCAGCAGCCAAGTTTCGGGGGTAGCTAACTATGGCTACACCTTC. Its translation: CASSQVSGVANYGYTF.

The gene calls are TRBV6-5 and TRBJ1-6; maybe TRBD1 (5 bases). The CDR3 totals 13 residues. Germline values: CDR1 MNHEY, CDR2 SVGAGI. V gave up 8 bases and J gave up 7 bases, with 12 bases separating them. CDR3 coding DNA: TGTGCCAGCGAAGGGGAGGGGAATTCACCCCTCCACTTT. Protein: CASEGEGNSPLHF.

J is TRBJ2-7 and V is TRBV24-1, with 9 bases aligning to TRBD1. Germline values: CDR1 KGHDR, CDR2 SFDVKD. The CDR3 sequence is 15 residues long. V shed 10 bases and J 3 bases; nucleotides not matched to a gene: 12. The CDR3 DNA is TGTGCCACGGGTAGAGGGACAGGGCTTGTCTACGAGCAGTACTTC. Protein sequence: CATGRGTGLVYEQYF.

The CDR3 DNA sequence: TGTGCAACGAGGGGGGGCCTGGGGACCGGGGAGCTGTTTTTT. Translating it yields CATRGGLGTGELFF. The gene calls are TRBV19 and TRBJ2-2; D is perhaps TRBD2 (7 bases). In germline, CDR1 is LNHDA, CDR2 SQIVND (reference sequence). The CDR3 extends over 14 amino acids.

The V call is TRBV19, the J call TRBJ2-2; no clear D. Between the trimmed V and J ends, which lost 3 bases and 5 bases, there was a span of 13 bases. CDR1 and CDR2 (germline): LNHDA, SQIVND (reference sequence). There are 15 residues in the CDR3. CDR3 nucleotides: TGTGCCAGTAGTATTAAACATCGTCGAACCGGGGAGCTGTTTTTT. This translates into CASSIKHRRTGELFF.

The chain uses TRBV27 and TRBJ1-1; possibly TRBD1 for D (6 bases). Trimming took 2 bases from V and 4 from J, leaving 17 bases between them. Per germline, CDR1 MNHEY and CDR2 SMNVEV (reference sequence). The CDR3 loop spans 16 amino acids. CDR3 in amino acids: CASSLSSNQGPTEAFF. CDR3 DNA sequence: TGTGCCAGCAGTTTAAGTTCTAATCAGGGGCCCACTGAAGCTTTCTTT.

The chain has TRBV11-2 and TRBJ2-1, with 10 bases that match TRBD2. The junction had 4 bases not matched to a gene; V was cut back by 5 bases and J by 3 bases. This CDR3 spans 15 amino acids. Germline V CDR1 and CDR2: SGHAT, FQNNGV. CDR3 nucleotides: TGTGCCAGCAGCGAATCTAGCGGGGGCTACAATGAGCAGTTCTTC. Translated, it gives CASSESSGGYNEQFF.

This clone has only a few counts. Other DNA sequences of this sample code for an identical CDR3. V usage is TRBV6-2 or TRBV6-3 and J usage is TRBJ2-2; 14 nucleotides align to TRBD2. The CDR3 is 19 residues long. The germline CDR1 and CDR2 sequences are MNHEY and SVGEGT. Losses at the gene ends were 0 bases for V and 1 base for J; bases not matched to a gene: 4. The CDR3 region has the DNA TGTGCCAGCAGTTACTCCAGACTAGCGGGGGGGCTGAACACCGGGGAGCTGTTTTTT. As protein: CASSYSRLAGGLNTGELFF.

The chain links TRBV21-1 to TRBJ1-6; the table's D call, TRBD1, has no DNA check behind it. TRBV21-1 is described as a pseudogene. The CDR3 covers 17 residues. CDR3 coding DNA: TGTGCCAGCAGTCGCAGGGTATGGAGCTCCTATAATTCACCCCTCCACTTT. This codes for CASSRRVWSSYNSPLHF.

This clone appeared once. The CDR3 DNA reads as TGTGCCAGCGGGACTAGCGTCGGAGATACGCAGTATTTT. This gives the protein CASGTSVGDTQYF. This rearrangement joins TRBV10-3 to TRBJ2-3; 10 nucleotides match TRBD2. The CDR3 spans 13 residues. Germline V gene lookup returns CDR1 ENHRY and CDR2 SYGVKD. The junction had 6 bases not matched to a gene; V was cut back by 10 bases and J by 5 bases.

CDR3 nucleotide sequence: TGTGCCAGCAGCTTAGTTGGGACAGGGGAGTATGGCTACACCTTC. It specifies CASSLVGTGEYGYTF. V usage is TRBV7-2 and J usage is TRBJ1-2; 10 bases are shared with TRBD1. Germline V lookup: CDR1 SGHTA, CDR2 FQGNSA. J gave up 5 bases and V 1 base, and 4 bases lay outside the gene matches. The CDR3 is 15 amino acids.

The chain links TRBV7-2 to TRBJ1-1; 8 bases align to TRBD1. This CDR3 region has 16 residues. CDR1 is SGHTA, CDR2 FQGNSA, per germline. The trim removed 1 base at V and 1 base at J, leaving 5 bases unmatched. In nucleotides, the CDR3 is TGTGCCAGCAGCTTAGTAGGCGGACAGGGGAACACTGAAGCTTTCTTT. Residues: CASSLVGGQGNTEAFF.

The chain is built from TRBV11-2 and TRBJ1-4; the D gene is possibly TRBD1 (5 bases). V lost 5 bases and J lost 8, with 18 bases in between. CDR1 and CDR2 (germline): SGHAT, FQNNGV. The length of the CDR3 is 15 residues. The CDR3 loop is CASSGQGLGEEKLFF. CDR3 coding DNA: TGTGCCAGCAGCGGGCAGGGTCTTGGAGAGGAAAAACTGTTTTTT.

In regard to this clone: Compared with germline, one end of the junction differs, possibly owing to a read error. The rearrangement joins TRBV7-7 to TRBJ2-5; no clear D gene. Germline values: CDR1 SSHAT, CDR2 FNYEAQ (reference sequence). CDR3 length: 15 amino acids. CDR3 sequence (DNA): TGTGCTAGCAGCTTCCACCGAGGTGGGCAAGAGACCCAGTACTTC. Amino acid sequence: CASSFHRGGQETQYF.

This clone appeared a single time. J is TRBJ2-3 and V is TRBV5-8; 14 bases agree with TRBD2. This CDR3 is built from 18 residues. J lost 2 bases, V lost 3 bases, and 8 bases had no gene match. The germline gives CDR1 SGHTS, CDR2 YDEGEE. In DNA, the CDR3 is TGTGCCAGCAGCTCCGGACTAGCGGGGGGACTACTCACAGATACGCAGTATTTT. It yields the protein CASSSGLAGGLLTDTQYF.

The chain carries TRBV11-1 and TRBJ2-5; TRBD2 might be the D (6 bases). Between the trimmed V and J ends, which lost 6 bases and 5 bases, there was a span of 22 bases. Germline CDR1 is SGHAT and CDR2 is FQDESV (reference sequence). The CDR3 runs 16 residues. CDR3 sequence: CASRSLLASLSETQYF. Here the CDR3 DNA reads TGTGCCAGCAGATCCCTACTAGCCTCCCTTTCCGAGACCCAGTACTTC.

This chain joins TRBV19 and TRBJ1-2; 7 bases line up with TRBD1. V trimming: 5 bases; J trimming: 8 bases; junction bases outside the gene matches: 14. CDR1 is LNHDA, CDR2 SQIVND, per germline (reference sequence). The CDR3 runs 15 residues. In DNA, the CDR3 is TGTGCCAGTAGTCCCGGGACAGCACGACCCGGGGGCTACACCTTC. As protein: CASSPGTARPGGYTF. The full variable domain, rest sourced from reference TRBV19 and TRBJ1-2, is DGGITQSPKYLFRKEGQNVTLSCEQNLNHDAMYWYRQDPGQGLRLIYYSQIVNDFQKGDIAEGYSVSREKKESFPLTVTSAQKNPTAFYLCASSPGTARPGGYTFGSGTRLTVV.

For the CDR3, the DNA is TGTGCCAGCTTAGACAGGGGCCGCGAAAAACTGTTTTTT. As protein: CASLDRGREKLFF. This chain uses TRBV18 with TRBJ1-4, with 8 bases that match TRBD1. CDR1 and CDR2 (germline): KGHSH, LQKENI. This CDR3 spans 13 amino acids. J lost 8 bases, V lost 7 bases, and 6 bases had no gene match.

CDR3 amino acids: CASALAGSSEQFF. The CDR3 region has the DNA TGTGCCAGCGCCCTAGCGGGATCATCTGAGCAGTTCTTC. The V and J genes are TRBV4-2 and TRBJ2-1, with 9 positions matching TRBD2. The CDR3 is 13 amino acids. The junction had 8 bases not matched to a gene; V was cut back by 8 bases and J by 9 bases. Germline assignment: CDR1 LGHNA and CDR2 YNFKEQ.

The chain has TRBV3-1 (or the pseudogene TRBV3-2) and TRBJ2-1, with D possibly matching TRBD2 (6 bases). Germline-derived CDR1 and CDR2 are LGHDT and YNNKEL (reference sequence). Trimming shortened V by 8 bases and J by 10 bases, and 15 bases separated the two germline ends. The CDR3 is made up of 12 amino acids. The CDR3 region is CASRGGAREQFF. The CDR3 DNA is TGTGCCAGCCGCGGAGGGGCTAGGGAGCAGTTCTTC.

CDR3 bases: TGTGCCAGCAGGACAGGGGAGGACACTGAAGCTTTCTTT. As protein: CASRTGEDTEAFF. The chain carries TRBV3-1 (or the pseudogene TRBV3-2) and TRBJ1-1; 8 positions match TRBD1. In germline, CDR1 is LGHDT, CDR2 YNNKEL (reference sequence). The CDR3 has 13 residues. V lost 6 bases, J lost 3 bases, and 3 bases stayed unmatched.

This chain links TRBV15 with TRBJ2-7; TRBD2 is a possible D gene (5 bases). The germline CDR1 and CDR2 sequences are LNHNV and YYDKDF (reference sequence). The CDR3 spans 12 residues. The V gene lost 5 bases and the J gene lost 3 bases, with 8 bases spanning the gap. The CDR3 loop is CATSFEGYEQYF. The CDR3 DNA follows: TGTGCCACCAGCTTTGAGGGCTACGAGCAGTACTTC.

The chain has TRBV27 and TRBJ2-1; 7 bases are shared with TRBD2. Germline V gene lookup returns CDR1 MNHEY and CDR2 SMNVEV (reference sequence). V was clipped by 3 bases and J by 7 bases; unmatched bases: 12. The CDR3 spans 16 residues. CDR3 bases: TGTGCCAGCAGTTTTGGCTCCTGGTGGGGGGGGAATGAGCAGTTCTTC. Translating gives CASSFGSWWGGNEQFF.